This is a list of T cell receptor beta chains from one sample in a study of beta chain features in type 1 diabetes. Clones were read by immunoSEQ multiplex PCR, and TCRdb kept only the in-frame ones, dropping some. The repertoire includes 350,000 to 450,000 clones, around 13% of them detected once, and 0.035% to 0.04% sits in the top ten. Material for sequencing was naive CD4+ T cells from blood. Source of these receptors: a man younger than 45 in good health. The CDR3 runs from the conserved cysteine through the conserved F or W. Each record gives: D gene, V gene, CDR3 length, clone size, J gene, CDR3 protein, CDR3 DNA. A D gene is named only where the DNA matches it firmly. Clone size, where shown, is once, few, many, or a class for clones that have expanded.

.	TRBV27	14	few	TRBJ1-1	CASSLYPLNTEAFF	TGTGCCAGCAGTTTATACCCTTTGAACACTGAAGCTTTCTTT
TRBD1	TRBV30	13	.	TRBJ2-3	CARGQKSTDTQYF	TGTGCACGGGGACAGAAGAGCACAGATACGCAGTATTTT
.	TRBV15	13	few	TRBJ1-1	CATSKVLRGEAFF	TGTGCCACCAGCAAAGTTCTGAGGGGTGAAGCTTTCTTT
.	TRBV7-2	15	.	TRBJ1-5	CASSLVGGLNQPQHF	TGTGCCAGCAGCTTAGTAGGGGGGCTCAATCAGCCCCAGCATTTT
.	TRBV28	11	few	TRBJ2-7	CASTARYEQYF	TGTGCCAGCACAGCTAGGTACGAGCAGTACTTC
.	TRBV2	11	.	TRBJ2-3	CASSITDTQYF	TGTGCCAGCAGTATCACAGATACGCAGTATTTT
.	TRBV14	13	many	TRBJ2-3	CASSRELTDTQYF	TGTGCCAGCAGCCGTGAGTTGACAGATACGCAGTATTTT
TRBD2	TRBV11-2	18	.	TRBJ2-6	CASSLRLAGVLGANVLTF	TGTGCCAGCAGCTTAAGACTAGCGGGAGTGCTCGGGGCCAACGTCCTGACTTTC
.	TRBV15	17	few	TRBJ1-2	CATSRDYGSRANYGYTF	TGTGCCACCAGCAGAGATTACGGGTCCCGAGCTAACTATGGCTACACCTTC
TRBD2	TRBV5-4	16	.	TRBJ2-1	CASTSELAGGYNEQFF	TGTGCCAGCACTTCCGAACTAGCGGGAGGATACAATGAGCAGTTCTTC
TRBD1	TRBV30	13	few	TRBJ2-3	CAWKTGGTDTQYF	TGTGCCTGGAAGACAGGGGGCACAGATACGCAGTATTTT
.	TRBV27	13	.	TRBJ2-1	CASETGGGNEQFF	TGTGCCAGCGAGACCGGGGGTGGCAATGAGCAGTTCTTC
.	TRBV7-9	12	.	TRBJ2-5	CASSLLGETQYF	TGTGCCAGCAGTCTCCTCGGGGAGACCCAGTACTTC
.	TRBV23-1	13	few	TRBJ1-2	CASSRSGWYGYTF	TGCGCCAGCAGTCGGTCAGGGTGGTATGGCTACACCTTC
.	TRBV9	15	.	TRBJ1-3	CASSVQEYSGNTIYF	TGTGCCAGCAGCGTACAGGAATACTCTGGAAACACCATATATTTT
TRBD1	TRBV25-1	16	.	TRBJ2-2	CASSGSGTGRTGELFF	TGTGCCAGCAGTGGCTCCGGGACAGGGCGCACCGGGGAGCTGTTTTTT
TRBD1	TRBV18	16	.	TRBJ2-1	CASSGVRDRANNEQFF	TGTGCCAGCTCAGGGGTTAGAGACAGGGCTAACAATGAGCAGTTCTTC
TRBD1	TRBV5-6	16	few	TRBJ2-5	CASSFIGRGRQETQYF	TGTGCCAGCAGCTTTATCGGCAGGGGGAGACAAGAGACCCAGTACTTC
.	TRBV9	15	.	TRBJ2-2	CASSVDAGTYGELFF	TGTGCCAGCAGCGTAGATGCAGGGACCTATGGGGAGCTGTTTTTT
.	TRBV27	13	.	TRBJ2-1	CASSLPGQGEQFF	TGTGCCAGCAGCCTGCCCGGCCAGGGTGAGCAGTTCTTC